The 6 T cell receptor beta chains given below trace back to one sample, sequenced in a study of T cells in Graves' hyperthyroidism and ophthalmopathy. Amplification of TCR beta CDR3 regions was performed using RNA transcripts as template. A first-round RT-PCR of the TCR CDR3 used the HTBI primer set. TCRdb fed the multiplex PCR reads into MiXCR, producing one record per CDR3 protein. The sample includes around 500,000 distinct CDR3 sequences, 12% to 15% of them seen just once. What was sequenced was blood. These receptors all come from a woman in her thirties or forties with Graves' hyperthyroidism.

This clonotype came up many times. The V gene is TRBV6-1, the J gene TRBJ2-1; TRBD2 matches at 9 bases. The CDR3 sequence is 15 residues long. After removal of 2 bases from V and 5 bases from J, the junction contained 4 bases not matched to a gene. Germline V gives CDR1 MNHNS, CDR2 SASEGT. CDR3 loop: CASSEIAGANNEQFF. DNA of the CDR3: TGTGCCAGCAGTGAAATAGCGGGAGCAAACAATGAGCAGTTCTTC.

The count of this clonotype is one. The chain combines TRBV28 with TRBJ2-7, with TRBD2 matching 8 bases. Germline loops: CDR1 MDHEN, CDR2 SYDVKM. V lost 6 bases to trimming and J lost 4 bases; unmatched junction nucleotides: 17. This CDR3 region has 17 residues. The CDR3 here is CASSLIGLTAGEYEQYF. CDR3 nucleotide sequence: TGTGCCAGCAGCCTTATCGGCCTGACAGCGGGAGAGTACGAGCAGTACTTC.

At least ten counts were recorded for this clonotype. The chain combines TRBV14 with TRBJ1-1, with D unresolved. Germline loops: CDR1 SGHDN, CDR2 FVKESK. V was trimmed by 1 base and J by 5 bases, leaving 11 bases between them. The CDR3 covers 14 residues. Here the CDR3 DNA reads TGTGCCAGCAGCCAAGTTGAGGGATTTACTGAAGCTTTCTTT. Protein: CASSQVEGFTEAFF.

This clonotype occurred a few times. The V and J genes are TRBV20-1 and TRBJ2-3; 11 bases map to TRBD2. V shed 3 bases and J 3 bases; nucleotides not matched to a gene: 5. CDR1 is DFQATT and CDR2 is SNEGSKA in the germline V gene (reference sequence). The CDR3 consists of 15 residues. CDR3 nucleotides: TGCAGTGCTAGCTTAGCGGGAGGGGGTACAGATACGCAGTATTTT. Residues: CSASLAGGGTDTQYF.

This chain connects TRBV5-1 to TRBJ2-1, with TRBD1 matching over 7 bases. V dropped 4 bases and J dropped 6; count of bases not matched to a gene: 4. The CDR3 covers 13 residues. Germline-derived CDR1 and CDR2 are SGHRS and YFSETQ. The CDR3 nucleotides read TGCGCCAGCAGCACTACAGGGGCCAATGAGCAGTTCTTC. Its translation is CASSTTGANEQFF.

The table lists this clonotype with many counts. The chain carries TRBV11-2 and TRBJ2-7, with TRBD1 as a possible D gene (6 bases). Between the trimmed V and J ends, which lost 4 bases and 3 bases, there was a span of 13 bases. The CDR3 length is 14 residues. Germline loops: CDR1 SGHAT, CDR2 FQNNGV. CDR3 nucleotides: TGTGCCAGCAGCTACCAGACAGGCGACTACGAGCAGTACTTC. This encodes CASSYQTGDYEQYF.